The entry below describes one TCR beta chain. The data stem from a study of cytomegalovirus exposure and HLA in healthy donors. With 60 Vbeta and 13 Jbeta primers, the PCR was carried out. The assay was immunoSEQ multiplex PCR, and TCRdb's table has in-frame clones only and misses some. The table has over 150,000 clones, 80% to 90% seen once. The TCR originated in a young woman in good health and CMV-seronegative. The specimen was PBMCs.

The CDR3: CASSYLDRYYEQYF. CDR3 sequence (DNA): TGTGCCAGCAGTTACCTGGACAGGTACTACGAGCAGTACTTC. The chain employs TRBV6-5 and TRBJ2-7; 7 nucleotides agree with TRBD1. Germline trimming cut 2 bases from V and 3 bases from J; bases unmatched to any gene: 4. Per the germline V gene, CDR1 is MNHEY and CDR2 is SVGAGI. This CDR3 region has 14 residues.